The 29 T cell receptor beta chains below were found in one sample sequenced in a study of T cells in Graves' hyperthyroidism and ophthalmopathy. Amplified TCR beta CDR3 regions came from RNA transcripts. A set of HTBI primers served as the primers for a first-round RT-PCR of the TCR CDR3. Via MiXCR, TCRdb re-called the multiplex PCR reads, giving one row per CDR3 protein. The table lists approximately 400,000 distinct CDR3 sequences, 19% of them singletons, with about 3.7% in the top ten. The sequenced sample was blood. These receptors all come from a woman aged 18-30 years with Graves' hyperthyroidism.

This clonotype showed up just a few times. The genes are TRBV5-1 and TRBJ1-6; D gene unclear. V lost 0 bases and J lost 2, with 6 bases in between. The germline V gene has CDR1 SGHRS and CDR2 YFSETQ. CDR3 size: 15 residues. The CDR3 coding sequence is TGCGCCAGCAGCTTGGGGGCAACCTATAATTCACCCCTCCACTTT. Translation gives CASSLGATYNSPLHF.

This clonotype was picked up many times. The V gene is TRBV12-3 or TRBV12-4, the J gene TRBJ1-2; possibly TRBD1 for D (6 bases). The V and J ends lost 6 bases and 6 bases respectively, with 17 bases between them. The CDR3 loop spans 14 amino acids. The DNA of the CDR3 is TGTGCCAGCAGGGCAGGTTGGGGGCAGGATGGCTACACCTTC. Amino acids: CASRAGWGQDGYTF.

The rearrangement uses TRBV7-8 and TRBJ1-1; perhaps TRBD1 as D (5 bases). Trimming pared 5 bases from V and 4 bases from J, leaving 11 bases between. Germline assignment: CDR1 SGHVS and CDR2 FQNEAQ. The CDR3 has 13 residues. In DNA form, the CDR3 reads TGTGCCAGCAGCCCCTCCAGGGCCACTGAAGCTTTCTTT. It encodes CASSPSRATEAFF. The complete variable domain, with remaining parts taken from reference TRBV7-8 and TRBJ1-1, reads GAGVSQSPRYKVAKRGQDVALRCDPISGHVSLFWYQQALGQGPEFLTYFQNEAQLDKSGLPSDRFFAERPEGSVSTLKIQRTQQEDSAVYLCASSPSRATEAFFGQGTRLTVV.

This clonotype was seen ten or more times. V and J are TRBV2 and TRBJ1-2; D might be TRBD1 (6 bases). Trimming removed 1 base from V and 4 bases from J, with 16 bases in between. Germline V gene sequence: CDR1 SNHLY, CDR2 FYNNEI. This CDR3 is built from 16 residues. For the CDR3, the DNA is TGTGCCAGCAGTGAAGGGTTCACAGGGATCGGCTATGGCTACACCTTC. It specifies CASSEGFTGIGYGYTF.

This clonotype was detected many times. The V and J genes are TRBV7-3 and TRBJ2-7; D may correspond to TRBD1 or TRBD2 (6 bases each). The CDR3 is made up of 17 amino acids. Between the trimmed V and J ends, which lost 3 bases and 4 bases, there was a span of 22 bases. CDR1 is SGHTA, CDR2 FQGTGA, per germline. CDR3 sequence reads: CASSFRHGGASLYEQYF. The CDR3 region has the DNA TGTGCCAGCAGCTTCCGGCACGGGGGCGCCTCTTTGTACGAGCAGTACTTC.

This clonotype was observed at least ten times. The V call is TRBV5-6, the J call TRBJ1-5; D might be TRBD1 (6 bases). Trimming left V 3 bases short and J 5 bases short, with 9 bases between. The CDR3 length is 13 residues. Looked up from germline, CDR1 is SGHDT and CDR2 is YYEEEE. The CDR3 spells CASSWGHDQPQHF. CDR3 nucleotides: TGTGCCAGCAGCTGGGGGCACGATCAGCCCCAGCATTTT. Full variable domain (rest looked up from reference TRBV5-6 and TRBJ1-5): DAGVTQSPTHLIKTRGQQVTLRCSPKSGHDTVSWYQQALGQGPQFIFQYYEEEERQRGNFPDRFSGHQFPNYSSELNVNALLLGDSALYLCASSWGHDQPQHFGDGTRLSIL.

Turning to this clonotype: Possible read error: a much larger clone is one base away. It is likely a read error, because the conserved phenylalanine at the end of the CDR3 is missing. The CDR3 DNA reads TGTGCCAGCAGCTCCCGGCAGAGCACCTACGAGCAGTACTTG. Protein: CASSSRQSTYEQYL. The chain uses TRBV11-2 and TRBJ2-7; the D is unclear. Germline-derived CDR1 and CDR2 are SGHAT and FQNNGV. Trimming took off 4 bases at V and 2 bases at J, with 12 bases between the two ends. This CDR3 is 14 amino acids long.

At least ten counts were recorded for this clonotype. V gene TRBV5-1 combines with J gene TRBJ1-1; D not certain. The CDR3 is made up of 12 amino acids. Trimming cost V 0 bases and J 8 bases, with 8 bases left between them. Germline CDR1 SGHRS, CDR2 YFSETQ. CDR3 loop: CASSLVRGEAFF. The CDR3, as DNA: TGCGCCAGCAGCTTGGTTCGCGGAGAAGCTTTCTTT.

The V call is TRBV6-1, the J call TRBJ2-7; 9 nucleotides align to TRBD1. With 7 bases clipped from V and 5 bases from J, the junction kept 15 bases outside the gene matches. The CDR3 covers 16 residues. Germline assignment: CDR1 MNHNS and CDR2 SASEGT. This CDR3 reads CASTQGVGTGPHEQYF. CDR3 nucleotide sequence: TGTGCCAGCACCCAAGGGGTCGGGACAGGGCCCCACGAGCAGTACTTC.

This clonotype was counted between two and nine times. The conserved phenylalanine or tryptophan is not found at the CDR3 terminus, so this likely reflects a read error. CDR3 bases: TGTGCCTGGAGTGGTACAGGGGTGATGAACACTGAAGCTTTCTCT. Encoded protein: CAWSGTGVMNTEAFS. The chain has TRBV30 and TRBJ1-1, with 7 bases matching TRBD1. CDR1 and CDR2 from the germline V gene are GTSNPN and SVGIG (reference sequence). V dropped 1 base and J dropped 0; count of bases not matched to a gene: 5. CDR3 length equals 15 residues.

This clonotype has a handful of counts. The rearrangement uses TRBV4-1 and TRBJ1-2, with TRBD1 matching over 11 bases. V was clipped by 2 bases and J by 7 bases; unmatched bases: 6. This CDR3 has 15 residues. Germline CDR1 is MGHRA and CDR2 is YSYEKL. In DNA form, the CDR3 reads TGCGCCAGCAGCCAACCAAGGACAGGGGGCGTTGGCTACACCTTC. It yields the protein CASSQPRTGGVGYTF.

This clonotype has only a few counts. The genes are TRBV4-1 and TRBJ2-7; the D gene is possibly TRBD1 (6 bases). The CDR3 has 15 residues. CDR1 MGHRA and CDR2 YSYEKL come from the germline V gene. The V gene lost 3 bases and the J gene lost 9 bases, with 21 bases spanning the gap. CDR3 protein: CASSQFALSGERQYF. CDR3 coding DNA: TGCGCCAGCAGCCAGTTCGCCCTCTCAGGGGAACGGCAGTACTTC.

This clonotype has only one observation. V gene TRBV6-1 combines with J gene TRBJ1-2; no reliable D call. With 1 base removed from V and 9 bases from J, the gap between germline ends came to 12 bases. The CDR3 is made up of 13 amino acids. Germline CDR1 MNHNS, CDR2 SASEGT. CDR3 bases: TGTGCCAGCAGTGAAGGTCCTCGGGCCAGCTACACCTTC. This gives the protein CASSEGPRASYTF.

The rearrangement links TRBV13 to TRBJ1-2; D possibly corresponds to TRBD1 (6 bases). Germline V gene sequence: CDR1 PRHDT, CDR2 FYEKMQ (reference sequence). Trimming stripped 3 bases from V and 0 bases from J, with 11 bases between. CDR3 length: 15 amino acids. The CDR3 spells CASSFQRGANYGYTF. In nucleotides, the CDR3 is TGTGCCAGCAGCTTTCAGAGGGGGGCTAACTATGGCTACACCTTC.

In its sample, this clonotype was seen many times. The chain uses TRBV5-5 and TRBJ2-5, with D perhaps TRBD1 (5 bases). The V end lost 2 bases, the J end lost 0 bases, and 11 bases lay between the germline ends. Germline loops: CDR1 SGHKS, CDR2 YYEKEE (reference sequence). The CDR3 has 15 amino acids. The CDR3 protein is CASSFTGAYQETQYF. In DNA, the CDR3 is TGTGCCAGCAGCTTTACAGGAGCTTACCAAGAGACCCAGTACTTC.

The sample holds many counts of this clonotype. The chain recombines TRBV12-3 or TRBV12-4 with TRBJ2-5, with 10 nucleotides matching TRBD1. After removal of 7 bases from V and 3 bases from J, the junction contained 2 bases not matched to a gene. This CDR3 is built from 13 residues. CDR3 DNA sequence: TGTGCCAGCACCGGACAGGGGGAAGAGACCCAGTACTTC. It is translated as CASTGQGEETQYF.

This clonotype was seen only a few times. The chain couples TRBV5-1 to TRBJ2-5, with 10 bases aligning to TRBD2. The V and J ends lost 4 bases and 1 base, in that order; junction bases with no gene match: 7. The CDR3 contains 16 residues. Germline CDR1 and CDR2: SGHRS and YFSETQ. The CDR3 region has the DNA TGCGCCAGCAGCGAGGGGACTAGCGCCCTCCAAGAGACCCAGTACTTC. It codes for CASSEGTSALQETQYF.

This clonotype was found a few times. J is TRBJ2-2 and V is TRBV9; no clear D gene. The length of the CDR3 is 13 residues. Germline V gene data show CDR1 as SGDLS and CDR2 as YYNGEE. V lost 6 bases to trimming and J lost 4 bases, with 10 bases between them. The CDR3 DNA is TGTGCCAGCACCCCAGGAGTCACCGGGGAGCTGTTTTTT. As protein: CASTPGVTGELFF.

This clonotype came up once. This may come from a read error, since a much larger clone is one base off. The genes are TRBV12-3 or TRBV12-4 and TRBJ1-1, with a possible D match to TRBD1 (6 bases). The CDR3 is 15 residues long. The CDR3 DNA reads TGTGCCAGCTGTTTTCGGGTACAGGGGAACACTGAAGCTTTCTTT. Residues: CASCFRVQGNTEAFF.

The CDR3 nucleotides read TGTGCCAGCAAGCGTGGGGCAGGGGGATACAATCAGCCCCAGCATTTT. Protein sequence: CASKRGAGGYNQPQHF. V usage is TRBV2 and J usage is TRBJ1-5; 7 bases are a match to TRBD1. With V trimmed by 7 bases and J by 3 bases, 12 bases remained unmatched. CDR1 and CDR2 (germline): SNHLY, FYNNEI. The CDR3 is 16 amino acids.

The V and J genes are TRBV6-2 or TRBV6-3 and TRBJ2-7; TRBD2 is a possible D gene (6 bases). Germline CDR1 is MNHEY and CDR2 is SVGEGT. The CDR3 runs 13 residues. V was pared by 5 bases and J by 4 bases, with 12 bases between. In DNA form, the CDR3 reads TGTGCCAGCAGTGGAGGGCCAGGGTACGAGCAGTACTTC. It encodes CASSGGPGYEQYF.

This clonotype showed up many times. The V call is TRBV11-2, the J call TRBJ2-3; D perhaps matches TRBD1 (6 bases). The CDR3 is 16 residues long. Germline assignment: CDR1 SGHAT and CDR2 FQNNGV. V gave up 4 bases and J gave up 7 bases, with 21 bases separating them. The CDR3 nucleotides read TGTGCCAGCAGCTATACCGGCGGACAGATCAGCCATACGCAGTATTTT. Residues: CASSYTGGQISHTQYF.

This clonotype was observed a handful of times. The CDR3 bases are TGCAGTGCTAGTGTCGCCGCGGGGCCTCAGCATTTT. It translates to CSASVAAGPQHF. The J gene is TRBJ1-5, the V gene TRBV20-1, with D tentatively TRBD1 (5 bases). From germline, CDR1 is DFQATT and CDR2 SNEGSKA (reference sequence). The CDR3 contains 12 residues. Trimming took off 3 bases at V and 13 bases at J, with 16 bases between the two ends.

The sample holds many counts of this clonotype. The CDR3 sequence is CASSLDGQGGDYYGYTF. The CDR3 nucleotides are TGTGCCAGCAGCTTAGACGGACAGGGGGGCGACTACTATGGCTACACCTTC. The V gene is TRBV7-3, the J gene TRBJ1-2, with 10 bases identical to TRBD1. CDR1 and CDR2 from the germline V gene are SGHTA and FQGTGA. V gave up 2 bases and J gave up 3 bases; unmatched junction bases: 9. The CDR3 extends over 17 amino acids.

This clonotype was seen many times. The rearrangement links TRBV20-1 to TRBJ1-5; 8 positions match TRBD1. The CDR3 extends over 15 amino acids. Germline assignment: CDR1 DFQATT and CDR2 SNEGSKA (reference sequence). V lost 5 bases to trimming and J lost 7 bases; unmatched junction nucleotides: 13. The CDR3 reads CSAGPTGVMGQPQHF. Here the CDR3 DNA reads TGCAGTGCTGGGCCGACAGGGGTGATGGGCCAGCCCCAGCATTTT.

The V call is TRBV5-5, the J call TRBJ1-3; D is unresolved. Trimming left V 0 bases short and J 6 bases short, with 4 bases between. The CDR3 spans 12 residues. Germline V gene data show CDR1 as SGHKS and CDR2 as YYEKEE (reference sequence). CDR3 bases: TGTGCCAGCAGCTTGGCCCAAAACACCATATATTTT. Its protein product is CASSLAQNTIYF.

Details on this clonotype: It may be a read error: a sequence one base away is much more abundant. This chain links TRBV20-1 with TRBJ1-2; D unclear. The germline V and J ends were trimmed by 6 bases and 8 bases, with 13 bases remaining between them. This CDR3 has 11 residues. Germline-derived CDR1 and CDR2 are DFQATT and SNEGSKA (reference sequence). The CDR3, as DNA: TGCAGTGCGCCCCCGGTCTGCGGCTACACCTTC. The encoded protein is CSAPPVCGYTF.

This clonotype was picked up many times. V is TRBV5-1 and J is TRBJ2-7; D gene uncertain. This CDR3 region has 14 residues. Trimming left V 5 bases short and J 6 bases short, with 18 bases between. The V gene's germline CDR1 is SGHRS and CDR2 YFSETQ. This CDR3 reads CASSPGSILGEQYF. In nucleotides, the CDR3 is TGCGCCAGCAGTCCCGGAAGTATTCTGGGCGAGCAGTACTTC.

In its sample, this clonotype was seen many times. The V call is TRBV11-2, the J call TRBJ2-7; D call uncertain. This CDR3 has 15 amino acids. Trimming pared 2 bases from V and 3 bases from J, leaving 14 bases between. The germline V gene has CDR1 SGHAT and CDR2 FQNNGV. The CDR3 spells CASSLKIGRIYEQYF. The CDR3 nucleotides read TGTGCCAGCAGCTTAAAGATTGGGCGGATCTACGAGCAGTACTTC.